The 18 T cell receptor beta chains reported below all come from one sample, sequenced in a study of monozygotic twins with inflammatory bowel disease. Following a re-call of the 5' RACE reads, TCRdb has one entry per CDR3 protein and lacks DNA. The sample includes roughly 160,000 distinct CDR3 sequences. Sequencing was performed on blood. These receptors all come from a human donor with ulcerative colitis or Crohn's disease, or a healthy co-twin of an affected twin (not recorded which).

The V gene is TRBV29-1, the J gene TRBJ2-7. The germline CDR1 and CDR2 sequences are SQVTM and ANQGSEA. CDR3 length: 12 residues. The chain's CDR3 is CSVGGLSHEQYF.

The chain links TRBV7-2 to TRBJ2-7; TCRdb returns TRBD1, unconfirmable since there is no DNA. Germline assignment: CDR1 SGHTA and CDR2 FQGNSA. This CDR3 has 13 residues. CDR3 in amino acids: CASSSQGIGEQYF.

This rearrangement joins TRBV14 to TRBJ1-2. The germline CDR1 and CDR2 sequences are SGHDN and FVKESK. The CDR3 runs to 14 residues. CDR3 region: CASSKMASFYGYTF.

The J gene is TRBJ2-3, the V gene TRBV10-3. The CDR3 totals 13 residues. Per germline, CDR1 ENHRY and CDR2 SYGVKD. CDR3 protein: CAIRATGTDTQYF.

CDR3 sequence reads: CASSDPGQGGNYGYTF. The V call is TRBV5-1, the J call TRBJ1-2; TCRdb names TRBD1, which stays unverified in the absence of DNA. CDR3 length equals 16 residues. The germline V gene encodes CDR1 SGHRS and CDR2 YFSETQ.

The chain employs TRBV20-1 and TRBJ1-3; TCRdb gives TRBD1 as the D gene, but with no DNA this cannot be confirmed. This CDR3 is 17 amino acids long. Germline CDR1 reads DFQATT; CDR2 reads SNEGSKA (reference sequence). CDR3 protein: CSARAENARNSGNTIYF.

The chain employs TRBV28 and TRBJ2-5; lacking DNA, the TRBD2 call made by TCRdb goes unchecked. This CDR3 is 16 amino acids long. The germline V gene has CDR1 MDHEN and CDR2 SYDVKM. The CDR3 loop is CASSKTSGTYQETQYF.

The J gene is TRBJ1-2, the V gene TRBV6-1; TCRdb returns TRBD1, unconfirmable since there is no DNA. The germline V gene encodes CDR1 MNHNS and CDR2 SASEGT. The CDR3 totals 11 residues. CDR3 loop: CASLRVGGYTF.

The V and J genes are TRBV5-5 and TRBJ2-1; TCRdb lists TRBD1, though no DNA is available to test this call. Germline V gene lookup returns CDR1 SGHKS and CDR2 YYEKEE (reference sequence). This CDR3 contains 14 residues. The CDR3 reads CASSPGPPGDEQFF.

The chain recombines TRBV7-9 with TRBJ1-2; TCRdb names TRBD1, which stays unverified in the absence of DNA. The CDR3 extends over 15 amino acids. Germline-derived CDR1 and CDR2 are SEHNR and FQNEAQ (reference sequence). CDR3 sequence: CASSWTGGAVDGYTF. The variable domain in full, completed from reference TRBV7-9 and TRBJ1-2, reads DTGVSQNPRHKITKRGQNVTFRCDPISEHNRLYWYRQTLGQGPEFLTYFQNEAQLEKSRLLSDRFSAERPKGSFSTLEIQRTEQGDSAMYLCASSWTGGAVDGYTFGSGTRLTVV.

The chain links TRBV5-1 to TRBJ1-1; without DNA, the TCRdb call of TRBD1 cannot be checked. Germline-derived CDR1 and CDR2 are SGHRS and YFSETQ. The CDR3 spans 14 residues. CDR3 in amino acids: CASSARTGFAEAFF. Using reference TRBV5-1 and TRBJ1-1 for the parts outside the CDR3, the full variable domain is KAGVTQTPRYLIKTRGQQVTLSCSPISGHRSVSWYQQTPGQGLQFLFEYFSETQRNKGNFPGRFSGRQFSNSRSEMNVSTLELGDSALYLCASSARTGFAEAFFGQGTRLTVV.

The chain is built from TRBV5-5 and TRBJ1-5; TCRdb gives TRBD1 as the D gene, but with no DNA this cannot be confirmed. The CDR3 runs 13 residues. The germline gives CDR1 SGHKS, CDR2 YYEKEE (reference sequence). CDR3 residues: CASSRDGAQPQHF. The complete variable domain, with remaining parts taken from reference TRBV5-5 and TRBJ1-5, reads DAGVTQSPTHLIKTRGQQVTLRCSPISGHKSVSWYQQVLGQGPQFIFQYYEKEERGRGNFPDRFSARQFPNYSSELNVNALLLGDSALYLCASSRDGAQPQHFGDGTRLSIL.

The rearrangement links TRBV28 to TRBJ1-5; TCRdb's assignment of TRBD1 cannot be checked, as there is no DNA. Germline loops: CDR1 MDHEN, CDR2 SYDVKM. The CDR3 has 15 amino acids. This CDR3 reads CASAKRGTFHQPQHF.

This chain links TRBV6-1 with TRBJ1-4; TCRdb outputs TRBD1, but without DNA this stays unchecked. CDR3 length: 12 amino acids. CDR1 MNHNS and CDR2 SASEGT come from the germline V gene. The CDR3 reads CASSEGGEKLFF.

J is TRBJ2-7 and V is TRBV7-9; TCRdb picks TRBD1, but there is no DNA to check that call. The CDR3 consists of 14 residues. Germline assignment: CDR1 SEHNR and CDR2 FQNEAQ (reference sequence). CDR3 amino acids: CASSPETGDYEQYF.

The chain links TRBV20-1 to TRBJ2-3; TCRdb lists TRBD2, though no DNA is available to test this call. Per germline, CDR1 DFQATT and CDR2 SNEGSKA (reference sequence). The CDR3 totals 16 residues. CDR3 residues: CSARARTSGSTDTQYF.

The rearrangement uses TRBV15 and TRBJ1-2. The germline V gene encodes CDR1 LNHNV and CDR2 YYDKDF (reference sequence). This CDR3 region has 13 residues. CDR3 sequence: CATSTNSNYGYTF.

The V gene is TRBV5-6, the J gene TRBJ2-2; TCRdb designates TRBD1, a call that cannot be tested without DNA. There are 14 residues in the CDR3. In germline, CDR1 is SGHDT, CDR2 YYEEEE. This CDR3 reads CASSLVDSTGELFF.